This TCR beta chain was observed in a study of T cells in tuberculosis. V lost 5 bases to trimming and J lost 2 bases, with 13 bases between them. CDR1 is MGHDK and CDR2 is SYGVNS in the germline V gene. The CDR3 is 14 amino acids. Sorting used thawed, overnight-rested PBMC stained with anti-CD3, a viability dye and GMM-loaded CD1B tetramer. CD1B tetramers were loaded with Rhodococcus equi-derived C32 glucose monomycolate. Tetramer-negative cells, about 97,000 per donor, were also sorted. TCR-alpha and TCR-beta chains were sequenced unpaired. Method: immunoSEQ multiplex PCR; TCRdb's copy keeps in-frame clones and lacks some. The table records 70,000 to 95,000 clones, about nine tenths of them present only once.

This TCR derives from an adult woman with latent tuberculosis. Sequencing input: CD1b-GMM tetramer-negative cells sorted from PBMCs. The rearrangement joins TRBV25-1 to TRBJ2-7; D might be TRBD1 (6 bases). CDR3 in DNA: TGTGCCAGCAGTACAACCGACAGGACCTACGAGCAGTACTTC. It is translated as CASSTTDRTYEQYF.